The T cell receptor (beta chain) under discussion was sequenced for a study of tumour-infiltrating T cells in Burkitt lymphoma. Study as a whole: All epidemiological Burkitt lymphoma subtypes were represented in the cohort. Overall and progression-free survival were predicted by productive clonality.

Using immunoSEQ multiplex PCR, the repertoire was profiled, and TCRdb retains in-frame clones only, with some absent. The sample contains 1,100 to 1,500 clones, roughly 10% of which appear only once. To note about this clone: Sequence at one end of the junction differs from germline and may be a read error.

Sequencing was performed on tumor tissue. The source of this sequence is a human donor with Burkitt lymphoma.

The CDR3 coding sequence is TGTGCCAGCAGGTTGGGGAGACAGGGTCAAGGCTACACCTTC. Translating gives CASRLGRQGQGYTF. This chain links TRBV5-8 with TRBJ1-2, with 7 bases aligning to TRBD1. The CDR3 runs 14 residues. Per germline, CDR1 SGHTS and CDR2 YDEGEE.